This TCR beta chain was identified in a study of cytomegalovirus exposure and HLA in healthy donors. This clone showed up just once. Its antigen is not known. Study-wide findings and caveats: TCR beta V- and J-gene trimming was later associated with a missense DCLRE1C variant. A further, later analysis showed that HLA-associated TCR beta chains (compared with equally common others) were more clonally expanded.

The PCR was carried out with 60 Vbeta primers and 13 Jbeta primers. Method: immunoSEQ multiplex PCR; TCRdb's copy keeps in-frame clones and lacks some. The sample has some 200,000 clones, approximately 80% seen once; the top ten hold roughly 1.5%. After removal of 0 bases from V and 1 base from J, the junction contained 1 base not matched to a gene. The CDR3 has 15 amino acids. Looked up from germline, CDR1 is KGHSH and CDR2 is LQKENI. This TCR was sampled from a man aged 50-60 years in good health and CMV-seronegative. The gene calls are TRBV18 and TRBJ2-3, with TRBD2 matching over 7 bases. The sequenced sample consisted of PBMCs. The CDR3, as DNA: TGTGCCAGCTCACCACCTCTAGCGGGCACAGATACGCAGTATTTT. It codes for CASSPPLAGTDTQYF. Together with reference TRBV18 and TRBJ2-3, the CDR3 gives the full variable domain: NAGVMQNPRHLVRRRGQEARLRCSPMKGHSHVYWYRQLPEEGLKFMVYLQKENIIDESGMPKERFSAEFPKEGPSILRIQQVVRGDSAAYFCASSPPLAGTDTQYFGPGTRLTVL.